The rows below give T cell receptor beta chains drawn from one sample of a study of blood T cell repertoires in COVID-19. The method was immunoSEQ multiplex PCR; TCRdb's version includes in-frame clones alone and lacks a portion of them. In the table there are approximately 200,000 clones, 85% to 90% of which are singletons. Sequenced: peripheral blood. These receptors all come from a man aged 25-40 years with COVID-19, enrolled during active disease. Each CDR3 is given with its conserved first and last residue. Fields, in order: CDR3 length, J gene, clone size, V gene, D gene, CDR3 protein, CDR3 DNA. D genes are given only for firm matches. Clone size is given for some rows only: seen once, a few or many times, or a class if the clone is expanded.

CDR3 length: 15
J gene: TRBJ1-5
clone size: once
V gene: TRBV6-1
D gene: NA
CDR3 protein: CASSESGARNQPQHF
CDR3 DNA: TGTGCCAGCAGTGAATCAGGGGCTAGAAATCAGCCCCAGCATTTT

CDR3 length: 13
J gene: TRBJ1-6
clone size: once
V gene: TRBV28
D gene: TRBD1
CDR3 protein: CASRGQYNSPLHF
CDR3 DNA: TGTGCCAGTAGGGGACAGTATAATTCACCCCTCCACTTT

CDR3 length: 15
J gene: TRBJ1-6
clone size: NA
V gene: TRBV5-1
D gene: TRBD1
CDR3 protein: CASSLGQGVDSPLHF
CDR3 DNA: TGCGCCAGCAGCTTGGGACAGGGGGTTGATTCACCCCTCCACTTT

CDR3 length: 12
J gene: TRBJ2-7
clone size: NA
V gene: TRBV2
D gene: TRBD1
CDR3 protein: CASSRTGDEQYF
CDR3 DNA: TGTGCCAGCAGTAGAACAGGGGACGAGCAGTACTTC

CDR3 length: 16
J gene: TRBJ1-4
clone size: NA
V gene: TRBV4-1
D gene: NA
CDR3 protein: CASSQDVGRGWEKLFF
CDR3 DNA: TGCGCCAGCAGCCAAGACGTGGGCAGGGGTTGGGAAAAACTGTTTTTT

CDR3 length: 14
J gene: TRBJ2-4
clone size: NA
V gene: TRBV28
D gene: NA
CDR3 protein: CASSLWGGGNIQYF
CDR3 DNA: TGTGCCAGCAGTTTATGGGGAGGGGGGAACATTCAGTACTTC

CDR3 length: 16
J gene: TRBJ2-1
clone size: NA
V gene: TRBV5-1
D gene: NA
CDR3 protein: CASSLRVGGTYNEQFF
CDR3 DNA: TGCGCCAGCAGCTTGCGAGTCGGTGGTACCTACAATGAGCAGTTCTTC

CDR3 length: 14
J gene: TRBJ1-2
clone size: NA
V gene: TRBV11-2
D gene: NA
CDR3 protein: CASSLAGEGGGYTF
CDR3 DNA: TGTGCCAGCAGCTTAGCCGGGGAGGGGGGAGGCTACACCTTC

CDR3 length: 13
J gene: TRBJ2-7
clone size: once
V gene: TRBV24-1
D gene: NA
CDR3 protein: CATSPGQTYEQYF
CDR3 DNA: TGTGCCACCAGTCCTGGACAGACCTACGAGCAGTACTTC

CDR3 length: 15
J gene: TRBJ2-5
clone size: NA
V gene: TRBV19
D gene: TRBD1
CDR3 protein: CASSPRGGLTETQYF
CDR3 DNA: TGTGCCAGTAGTCCCCGAGGGGGCCTGACGGAGACCCAGTACTTC

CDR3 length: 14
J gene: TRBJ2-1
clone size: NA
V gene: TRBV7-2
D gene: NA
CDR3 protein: CASIRTANNNEQFF
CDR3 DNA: TGTGCCAGCATAAGGACAGCCAATAACAATGAGCAGTTCTTC

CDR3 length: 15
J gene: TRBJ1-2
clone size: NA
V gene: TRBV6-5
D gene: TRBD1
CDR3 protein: CASRVPGTGGAGYTF
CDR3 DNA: TGTGCCAGCAGGGTACCCGGGACAGGGGGCGCTGGCTACACCTTC

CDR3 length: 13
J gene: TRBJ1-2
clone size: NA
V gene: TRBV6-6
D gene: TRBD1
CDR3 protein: CASRLGGGYGYTF
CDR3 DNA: TGTGCCAGCAGACTAGGGGGCGGCTATGGCTACACCTTC

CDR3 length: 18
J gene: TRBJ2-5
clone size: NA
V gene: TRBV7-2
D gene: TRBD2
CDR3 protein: CASSLIFMGAGVQETQYF
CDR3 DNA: TGTGCCAGCAGCTTAATTTTCATGGGAGCGGGGGTCCAAGAGACCCAGTACTTC

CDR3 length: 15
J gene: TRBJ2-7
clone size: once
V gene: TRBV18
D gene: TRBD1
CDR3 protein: CASSPPRGQGSEQYF
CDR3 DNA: TGTGCCAGCTCACCACCCAGGGGACAGGGGTCCGAGCAGTACTTC

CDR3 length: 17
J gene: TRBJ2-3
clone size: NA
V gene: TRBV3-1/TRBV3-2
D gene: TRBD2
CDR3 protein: CASSQHRTSGSTDTQYF
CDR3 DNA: TGTGCCAGCAGCCAACACCGGACTAGCGGAAGCACAGATACGCAGTATTTT

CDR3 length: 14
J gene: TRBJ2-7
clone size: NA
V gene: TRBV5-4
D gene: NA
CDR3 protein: CASSLLGGALEQYF
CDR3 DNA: TGTGCCAGCAGCTTGTTGGGCGGGGCCCTCGAGCAGTACTTC

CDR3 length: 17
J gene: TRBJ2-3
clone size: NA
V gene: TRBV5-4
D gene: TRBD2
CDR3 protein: CASSLGGSSGTQDTQYF
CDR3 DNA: TGTGCCAGCAGCTTGGGTGGTTCTAGCGGGACCCAAGATACGCAGTATTTT

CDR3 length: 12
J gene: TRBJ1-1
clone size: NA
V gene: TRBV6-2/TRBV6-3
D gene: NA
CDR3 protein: CASSYSEAAAFF
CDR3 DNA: TGTGCCAGCAGTTACTCGGAGGCTGCGGCTTTCTTT

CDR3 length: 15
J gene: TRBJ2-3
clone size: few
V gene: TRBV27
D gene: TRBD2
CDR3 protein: CASSLTSGSTDTQYF
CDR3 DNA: TGTGCCAGCAGCCTTACTAGCGGGAGCACAGATACGCAGTATTTT

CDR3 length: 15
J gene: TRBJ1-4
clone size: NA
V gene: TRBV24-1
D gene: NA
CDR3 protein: CATSDPCQLNEKLFF
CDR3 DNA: TGTGCCACCAGTGATCCGTGTCAGTTGAATGAAAAACTGTTTTTT

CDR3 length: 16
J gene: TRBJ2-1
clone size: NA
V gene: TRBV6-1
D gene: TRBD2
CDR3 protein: CASSEPSWTRPNEQFF
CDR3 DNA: TGTGCCAGCAGTGAACCCTCCTGGACTAGACCCAATGAGCAGTTCTTC

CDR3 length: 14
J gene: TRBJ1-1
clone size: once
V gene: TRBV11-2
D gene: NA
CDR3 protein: CASSLVQTGTEAFF
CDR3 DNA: TGTGCCAGCAGCTTAGTACAGACAGGCACTGAAGCTTTCTTT

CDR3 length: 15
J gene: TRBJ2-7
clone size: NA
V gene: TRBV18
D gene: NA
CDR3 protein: CASSPYTVPSSEQYF
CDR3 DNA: TGTGCCAGCTCACCATATACAGTTCCCAGCTCCGAGCAGTACTTC

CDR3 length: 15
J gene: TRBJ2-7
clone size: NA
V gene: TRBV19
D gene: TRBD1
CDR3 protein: CASSSSQGDTYEQYF
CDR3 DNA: TGTGCCAGTAGTTCCTCACAGGGGGATACCTACGAGCAGTACTTC

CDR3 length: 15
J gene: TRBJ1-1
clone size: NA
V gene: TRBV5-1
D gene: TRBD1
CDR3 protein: CASSSGTGSNTEAFF
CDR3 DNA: TGCGCCAGCAGCTCCGGGACAGGGTCGAACACTGAAGCTTTCTTT

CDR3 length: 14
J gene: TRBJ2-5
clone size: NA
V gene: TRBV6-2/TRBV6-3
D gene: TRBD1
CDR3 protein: CASSSPGQRETQYF
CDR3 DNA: TGTGCCAGCAGTTCCCCGGGACAGAGAGAGACCCAGTACTTC

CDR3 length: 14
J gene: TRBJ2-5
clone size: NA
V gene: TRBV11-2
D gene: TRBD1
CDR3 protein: CASSSPGQGAAQYF
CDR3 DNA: TGTGCCAGCAGCTCACCGGGACAGGGGGCCGCCCAGTACTTC

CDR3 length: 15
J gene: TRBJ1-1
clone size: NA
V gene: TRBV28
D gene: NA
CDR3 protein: CASSLVSGVNTEAFF
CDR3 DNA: TGTGCCAGCAGTTTAGTATCAGGGGTGAACACTGAAGCTTTCTTT

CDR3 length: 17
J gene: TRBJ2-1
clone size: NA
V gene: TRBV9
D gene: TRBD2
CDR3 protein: CASSVETSGSFHNEQFF
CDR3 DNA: TGTGCCAGCAGCGTCGAGACTAGCGGGAGTTTCCACAATGAGCAGTTCTTC

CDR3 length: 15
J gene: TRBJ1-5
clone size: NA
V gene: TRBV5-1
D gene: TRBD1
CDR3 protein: CASSLGTGGDQPQHF
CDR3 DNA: TGCGCCAGCAGCTTGGGGACAGGGGGGGATCAGCCCCAGCATTTT

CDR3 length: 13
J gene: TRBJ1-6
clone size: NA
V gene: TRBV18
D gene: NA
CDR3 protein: CASSQGENSPLHF
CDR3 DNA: TGTGCCAGCTCACAGGGGGAAAATTCACCCCTCCACTTT

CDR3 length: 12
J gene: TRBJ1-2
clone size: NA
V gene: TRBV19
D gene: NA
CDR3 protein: CASSQGPWGYTF
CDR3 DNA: TGTGCCAGTAGTCAGGGGCCATGGGGCTACACCTTC

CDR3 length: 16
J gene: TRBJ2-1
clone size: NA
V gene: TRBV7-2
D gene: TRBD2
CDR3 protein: CASSLDGLAGYYEQFF
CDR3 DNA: TGTGCCAGCAGCTTAGATGGTCTAGCGGGGTATTATGAGCAGTTCTTC

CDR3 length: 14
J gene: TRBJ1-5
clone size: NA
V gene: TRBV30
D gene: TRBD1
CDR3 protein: CAWAPGGSNQPQHF
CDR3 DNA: TGTGCCTGGGCCCCAGGGGGGTCAAATCAGCCCCAGCATTTT

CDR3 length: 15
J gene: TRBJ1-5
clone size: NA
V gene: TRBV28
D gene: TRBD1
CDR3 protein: CASRTTGASNQPQHF
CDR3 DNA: TGTGCCAGCAGGACTACAGGGGCTAGCAATCAGCCCCAGCATTTT

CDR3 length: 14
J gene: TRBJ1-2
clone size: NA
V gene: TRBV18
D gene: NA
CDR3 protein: CASSPPAGAYGYTF
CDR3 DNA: TGTGCCAGCTCACCCCCCGCGGGGGCCTATGGCTACACCTTC

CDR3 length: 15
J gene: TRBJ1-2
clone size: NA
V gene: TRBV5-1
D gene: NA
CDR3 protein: CASSLEPGQHYGYTF
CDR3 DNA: TGCGCCAGCAGCTTGGAACCCGGACAGCACTATGGCTACACCTTC

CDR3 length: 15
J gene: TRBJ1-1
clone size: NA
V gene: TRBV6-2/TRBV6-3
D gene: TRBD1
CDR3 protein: CASSPPTGKGTEAFF
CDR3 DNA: TGTGCCAGCAGTCCGCCGACAGGGAAGGGCACTGAAGCTTTCTTT

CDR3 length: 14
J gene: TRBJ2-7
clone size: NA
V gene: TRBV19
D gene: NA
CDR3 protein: CASSISGGTYEQYF
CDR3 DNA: TGTGCCAGTAGTATATCAGGGGGGACCTACGAGCAGTACTTC

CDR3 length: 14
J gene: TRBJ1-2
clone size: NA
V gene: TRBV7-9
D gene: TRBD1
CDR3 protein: CASSLAGQGGGYTF
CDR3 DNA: TGTGCCAGCAGCTTAGCGGGCCAGGGGGGTGGCTACACCTTC

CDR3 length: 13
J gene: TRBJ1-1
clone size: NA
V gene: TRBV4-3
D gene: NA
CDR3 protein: CASSQQITGEAFF
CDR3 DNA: TGCGCCAGCAGCCAGCAAATAACAGGTGAAGCTTTCTTT

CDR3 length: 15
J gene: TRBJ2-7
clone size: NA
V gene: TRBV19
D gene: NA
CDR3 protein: CASSREPTTTYEQYF
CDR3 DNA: TGTGCCAGTAGTCGGGAACCGACAACTACCTACGAGCAGTACTTC

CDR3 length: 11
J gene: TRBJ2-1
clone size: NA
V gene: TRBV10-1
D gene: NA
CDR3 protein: CAVATYNEQFF
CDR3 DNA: TGCGCGGTAGCGACCTACAATGAGCAGTTCTTC

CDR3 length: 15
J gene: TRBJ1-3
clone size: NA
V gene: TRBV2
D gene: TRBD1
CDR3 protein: CASRAQGVGGNTIYF
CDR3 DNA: TGTGCCAGCAGAGCACAGGGGGTGGGTGGAAACACCATATATTTT

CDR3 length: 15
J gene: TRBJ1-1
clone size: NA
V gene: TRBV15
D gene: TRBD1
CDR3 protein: CATSTPGQGTTEAFF
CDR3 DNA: TGTGCCACCAGCACCCCGGGACAGGGGACCACTGAAGCTTTCTTT

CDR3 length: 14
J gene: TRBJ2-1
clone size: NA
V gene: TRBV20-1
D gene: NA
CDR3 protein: CSASSSSRNNEQFF
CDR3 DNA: TGCAGTGCTAGTTCTAGCTCAAGAAACAATGAGCAGTTCTTC

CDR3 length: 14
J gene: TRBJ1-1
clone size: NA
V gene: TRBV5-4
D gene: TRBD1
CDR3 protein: CASSWGQGNTEAFF
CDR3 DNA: TGTGCCAGCAGCTGGGGACAGGGAAACACTGAAGCTTTCTTT

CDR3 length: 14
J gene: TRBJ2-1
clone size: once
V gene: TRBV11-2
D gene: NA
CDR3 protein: CASSFSGNPNEQFF
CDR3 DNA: TGTGCCAGCAGCTTCAGCGGCAACCCAAATGAGCAGTTCTTC

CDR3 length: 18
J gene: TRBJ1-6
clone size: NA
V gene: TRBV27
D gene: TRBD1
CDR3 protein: CASSPKPYRDRHNSPLHF
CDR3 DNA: TGTGCCAGCAGCCCTAAGCCCTACCGGGACAGGCATAATTCACCCCTCCACTTT

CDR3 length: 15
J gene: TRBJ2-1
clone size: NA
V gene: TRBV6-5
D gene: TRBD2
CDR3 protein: CATRTSGGGYNEQFF
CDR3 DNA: TGTGCCACCCGGACTAGCGGGGGAGGATACAATGAGCAGTTCTTC

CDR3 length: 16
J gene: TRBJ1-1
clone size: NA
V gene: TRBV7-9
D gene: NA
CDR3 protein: CASSLYKSRQNTEAFF
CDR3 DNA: TGTGCCAGCAGCTTATATAAATCGCGGCAGAACACTGAAGCTTTCTTT

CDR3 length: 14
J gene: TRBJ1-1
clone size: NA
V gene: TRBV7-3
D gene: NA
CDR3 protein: CASSLTAGVGEAFF
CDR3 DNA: TGTGCCAGCAGCTTAACCGCGGGGGTGGGAGAAGCTTTCTTT

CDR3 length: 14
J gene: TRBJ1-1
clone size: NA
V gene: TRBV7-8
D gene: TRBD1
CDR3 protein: CASSYGQGSTEAFF
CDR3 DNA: TGTGCCAGCAGCTATGGACAGGGGAGCACTGAAGCTTTCTTT

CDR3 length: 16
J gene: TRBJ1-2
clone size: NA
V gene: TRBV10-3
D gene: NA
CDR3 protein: CAISVSGGLGDYGYTF
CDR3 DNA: TGTGCCATCAGTGTGTCAGGAGGGCTAGGGGACTATGGCTACACCTTC

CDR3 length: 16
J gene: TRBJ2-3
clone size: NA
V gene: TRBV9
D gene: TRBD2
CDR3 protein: CASSIQAGGGTDTQYF
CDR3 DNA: TGTGCCAGCAGCATCCAAGCGGGAGGGGGCACAGATACGCAGTATTTT

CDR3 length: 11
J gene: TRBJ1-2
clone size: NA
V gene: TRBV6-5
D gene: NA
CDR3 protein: CASSSGLLYTF
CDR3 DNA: TGTGCCAGCAGTTCGGGACTACTGTACACCTTC